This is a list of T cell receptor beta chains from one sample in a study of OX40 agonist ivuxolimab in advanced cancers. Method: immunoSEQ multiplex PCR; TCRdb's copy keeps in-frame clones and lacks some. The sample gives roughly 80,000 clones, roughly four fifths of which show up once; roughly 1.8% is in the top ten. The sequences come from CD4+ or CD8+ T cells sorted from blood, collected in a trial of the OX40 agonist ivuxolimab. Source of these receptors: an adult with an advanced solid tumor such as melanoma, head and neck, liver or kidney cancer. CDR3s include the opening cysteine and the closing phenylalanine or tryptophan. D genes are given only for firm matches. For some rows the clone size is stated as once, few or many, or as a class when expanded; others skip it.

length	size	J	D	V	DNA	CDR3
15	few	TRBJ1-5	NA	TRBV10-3	TGTGCCGCCACCCCCAGTGATCGAGGGTATCAGCCCCAGCATTTT	CAATPSDRGYQPQHF
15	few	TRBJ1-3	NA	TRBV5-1	TGCGCCAGCAGCTTGTCAGGGGAATCCGGAAACACCATATATTTT	CASSLSGESGNTIYF
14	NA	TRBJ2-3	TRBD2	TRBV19	TGTGCCAGCGGGTACGGGGGGGGCACAGATACGCAGTATTTT	CASGYGGGTDTQYF
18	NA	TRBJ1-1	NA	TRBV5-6	TGTGCCAGCAGCTTGAGGGAACGGGCTTCGGTAGGATTTCTTGAAGCTTTCTTT	CASSLRERASVGFLEAFF
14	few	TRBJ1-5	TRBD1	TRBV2	TGTGCCAGCAGTACACAGGGGGCCGGTCAGCCCCAGCATTTT	CASSTQGAGQPQHF
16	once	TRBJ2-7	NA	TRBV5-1	TGCGCCAGCAGCTTGGCAGACAGGATCCTCAAGTGGGAGCAGTACTTC	CASSLADRILKWEQYF
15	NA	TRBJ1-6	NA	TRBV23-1	TGCGCCAGCAGTCAATGTATGGATTATAATTCACCCCTCCACTTT	CASSQCMDYNSPLHF
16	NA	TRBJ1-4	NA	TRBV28	TGTGCCAGCAGCAATCCCATGGCTGCAACTAATGAAAAACTGTTTTTT	CASSNPMAATNEKLFF
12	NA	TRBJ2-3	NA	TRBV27	TGTGCCAGCAGTTTATCGGAGGGTACGCAGTATTTT	CASSLSEGTQYF
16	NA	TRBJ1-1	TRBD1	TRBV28	TGTGCCAGCAGTTCCCTCGCCAGGGGGATGAACACTGAAGCTTTCTTT	CASSSLARGMNTEAFF
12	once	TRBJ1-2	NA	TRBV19	TGTGCCAGTAGTATTAACAGAAATGGCTACACCTTC	CASSINRNGYTF
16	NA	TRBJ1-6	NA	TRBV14	TGTGCCAGCAGCCAAGGGGTAGGAAGCTATAATTCACCCCTCCACTTT	CASSQGVGSYNSPLHF